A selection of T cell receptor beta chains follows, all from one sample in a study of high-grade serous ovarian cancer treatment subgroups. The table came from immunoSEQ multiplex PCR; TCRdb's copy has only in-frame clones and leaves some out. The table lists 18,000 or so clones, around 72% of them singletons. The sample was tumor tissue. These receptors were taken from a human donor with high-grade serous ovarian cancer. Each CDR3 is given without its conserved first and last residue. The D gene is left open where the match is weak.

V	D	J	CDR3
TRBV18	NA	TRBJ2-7	ASSPRGSSEQY
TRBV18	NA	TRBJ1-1	ASSPPGGGTEAF
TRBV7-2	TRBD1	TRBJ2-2	ASSLRTGGSGELF
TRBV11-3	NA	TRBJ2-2	ASSLDRGPQDYGELF
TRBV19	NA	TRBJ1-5	ASTHLEGSRQPQH
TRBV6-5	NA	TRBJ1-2	ASSYSINTGNYGYT
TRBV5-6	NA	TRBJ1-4	ASSLPHNEKLF
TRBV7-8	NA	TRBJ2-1	ASSAGGEQF
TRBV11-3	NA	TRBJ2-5	ASSLAAPLGTQY
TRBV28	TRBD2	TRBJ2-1	ASSLVTSGSPEQF
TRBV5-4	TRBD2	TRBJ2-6	ASSLLAGGYGANVLT
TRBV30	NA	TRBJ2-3	AWRQYTDTQY
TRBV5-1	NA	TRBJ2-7	ASSLESGGSYEQY
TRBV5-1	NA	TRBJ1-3	ASSWTTQGNTIY
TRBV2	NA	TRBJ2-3	ASSGEADTQY
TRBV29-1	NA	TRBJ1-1	SGCDSNTEAF
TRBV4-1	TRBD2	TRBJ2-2	ASSQGLAGTGELF
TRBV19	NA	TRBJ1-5	ASSIPPQGQQPQH
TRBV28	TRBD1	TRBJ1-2	ASSLAGGRGPLSNYGYT
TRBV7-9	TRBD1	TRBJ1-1	ASSPLGQTGDTEAF
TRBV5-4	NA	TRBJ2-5	ASSLAGTPQEAQY
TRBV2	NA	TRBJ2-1	ASATGPRNEQF
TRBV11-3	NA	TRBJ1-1	ASSSWENTEAF
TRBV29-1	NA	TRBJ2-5	SAEQGGETQY
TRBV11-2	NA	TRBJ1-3	ASSATVPSSGNTIY
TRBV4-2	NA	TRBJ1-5	ASSLGTNDQPQH
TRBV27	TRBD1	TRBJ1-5	ASSFPGTANQPQH
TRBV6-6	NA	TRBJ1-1	ASSSPGMNTEAF
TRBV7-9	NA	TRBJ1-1	ASSHPSAGNTEAF
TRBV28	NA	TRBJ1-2	ASSLVRRTYGYT
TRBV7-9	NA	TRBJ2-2	ASSLVWFKENTGELF
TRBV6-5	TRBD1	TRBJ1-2	ASSTTGGNNYGYT
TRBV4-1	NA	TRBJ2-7	ASSQGPTYEQY
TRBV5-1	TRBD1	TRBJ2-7	ASSSGTAILDEQY
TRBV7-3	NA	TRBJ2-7	ASRYGSSYEQY
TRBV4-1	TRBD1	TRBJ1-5	ASSLRTGSGQPQH
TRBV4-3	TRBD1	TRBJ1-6	ASSQGTGVNSPLH
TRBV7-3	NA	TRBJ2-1	ASSLFDRPSYNEQF
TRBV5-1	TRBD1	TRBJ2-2	ASSLGDRGYTGELF
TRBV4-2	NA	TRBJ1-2	ASSPPGPDYGYT
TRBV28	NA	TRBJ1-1	ASSLSGPLGTEAF
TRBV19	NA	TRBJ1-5	ARILDSNQPQH
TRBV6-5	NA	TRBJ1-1	ASSYSSRNTEAF
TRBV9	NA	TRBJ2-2	ASSLQRDTGELF
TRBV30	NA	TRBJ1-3	AWKAKGNTIY
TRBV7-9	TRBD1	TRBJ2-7	ASSLGQGARYEQY
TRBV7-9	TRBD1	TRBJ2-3	ASSPPTGGVTDTQY